Detailed here is one T cell receptor (beta chain). Its antigen is as yet unknown. Both 60 Vbeta primers and 13 Jbeta primers went into the PCR. Profiled with immunoSEQ multiplex PCR; TCRdb holds only in-frame clones, not every one. The data contain 85,000 to 120,000 clones, about 70% of them seen just once; the ten biggest clones take up under 7.5%. This sample is drawn from a study of cytomegalovirus exposure and HLA in healthy donors. The study's findings and limits: A further, later analysis showed that HLA-associated TCR beta chains (compared with equally common others) were more clonally expanded. In vitro data verified a few CMV-associated chains as specific for CMV antigens. High sensitivity and specificity were reportedly achieved when the classifier diagnosed cytomegalovirus status.

CDR3 length: 15 residues. Per germline, CDR1 LGHNA and CDR2 YNFKEQ. Trimming removed 0 bases at V and 8 bases at J, with 11 bases between. The clonotype comes from a woman between 50 and 59 years old in good health and CMV-seropositive. Input material: PBMCs. The V and J genes are TRBV4-2 and TRBJ1-6; perhaps TRBD1 as D (6 bases). The CDR3 DNA reads as TGTGCCAGCAGCCAAGATAGGCAGGGGCATTCACCCCTCCACTTT. Translated: CASSQDRQGHSPLHF.